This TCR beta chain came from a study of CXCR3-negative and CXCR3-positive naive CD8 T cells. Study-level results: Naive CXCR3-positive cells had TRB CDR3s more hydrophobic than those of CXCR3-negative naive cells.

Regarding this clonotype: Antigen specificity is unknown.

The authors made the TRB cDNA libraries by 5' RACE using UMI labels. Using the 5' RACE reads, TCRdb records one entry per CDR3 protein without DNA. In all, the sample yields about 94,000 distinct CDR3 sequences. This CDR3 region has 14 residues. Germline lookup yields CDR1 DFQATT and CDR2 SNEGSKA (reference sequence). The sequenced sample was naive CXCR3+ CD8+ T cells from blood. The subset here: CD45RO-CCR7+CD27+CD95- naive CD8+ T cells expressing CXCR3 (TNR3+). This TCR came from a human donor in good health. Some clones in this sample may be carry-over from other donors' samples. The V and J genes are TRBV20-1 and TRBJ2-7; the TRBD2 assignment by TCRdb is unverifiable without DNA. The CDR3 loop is CSARESLLSDEQYF.